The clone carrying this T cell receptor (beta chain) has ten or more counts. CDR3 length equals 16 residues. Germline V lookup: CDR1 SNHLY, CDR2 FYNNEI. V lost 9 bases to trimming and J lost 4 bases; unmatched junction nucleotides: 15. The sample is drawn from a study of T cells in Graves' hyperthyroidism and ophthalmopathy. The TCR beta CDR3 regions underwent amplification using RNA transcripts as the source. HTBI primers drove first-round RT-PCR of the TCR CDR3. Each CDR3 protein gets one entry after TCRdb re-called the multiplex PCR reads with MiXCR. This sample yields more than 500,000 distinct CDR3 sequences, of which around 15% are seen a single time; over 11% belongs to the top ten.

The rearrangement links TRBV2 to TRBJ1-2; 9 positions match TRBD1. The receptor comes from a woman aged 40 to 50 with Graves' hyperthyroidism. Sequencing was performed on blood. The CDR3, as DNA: TGTGCCAGTACTCCGGGACAGGGTAACGGTGGCTATGGCTACACCTTC. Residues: CASTPGQGNGGYGYTF.